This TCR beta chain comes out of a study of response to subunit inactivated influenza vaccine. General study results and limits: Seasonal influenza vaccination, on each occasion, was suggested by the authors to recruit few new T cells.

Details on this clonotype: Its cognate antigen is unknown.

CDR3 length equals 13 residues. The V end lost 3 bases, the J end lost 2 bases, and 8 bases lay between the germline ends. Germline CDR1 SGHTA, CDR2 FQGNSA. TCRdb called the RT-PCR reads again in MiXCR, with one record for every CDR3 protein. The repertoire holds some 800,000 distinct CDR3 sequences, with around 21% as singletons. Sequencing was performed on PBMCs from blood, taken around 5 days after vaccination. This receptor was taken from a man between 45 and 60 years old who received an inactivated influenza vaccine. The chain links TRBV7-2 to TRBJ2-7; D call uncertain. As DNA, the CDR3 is TGTGCCAGCAGCTTTGCCACCACCTACGAGCAGTACTTC. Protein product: CASSFATTYEQYF.